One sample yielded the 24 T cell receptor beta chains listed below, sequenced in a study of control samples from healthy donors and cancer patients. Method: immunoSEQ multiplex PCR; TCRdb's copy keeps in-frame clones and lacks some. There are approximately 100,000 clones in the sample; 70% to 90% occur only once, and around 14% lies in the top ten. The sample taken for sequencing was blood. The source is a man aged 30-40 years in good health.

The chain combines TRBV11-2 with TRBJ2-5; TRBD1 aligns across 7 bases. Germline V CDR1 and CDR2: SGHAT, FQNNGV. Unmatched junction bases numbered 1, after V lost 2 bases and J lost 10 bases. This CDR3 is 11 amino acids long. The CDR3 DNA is TGTGCCAGCAGCTTACAGGGGGTCCAGTACTTC. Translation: CASSLQGVQYF. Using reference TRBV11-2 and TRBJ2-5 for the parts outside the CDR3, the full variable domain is EAGVAQSPRYKIIEKRQSVAFWCNPISGHATLYWYQQILGQGPKLLIQFQNNGVVDDSQLPKDRFSAERLKGVDSTLKIQPAKLEDSAVYLCASSLQGVQYFGPGTRLLVL.

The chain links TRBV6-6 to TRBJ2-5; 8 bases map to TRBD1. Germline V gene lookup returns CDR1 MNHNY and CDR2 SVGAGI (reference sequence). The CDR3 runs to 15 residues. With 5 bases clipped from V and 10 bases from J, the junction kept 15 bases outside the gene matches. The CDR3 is CASSPQQGELMIQYF. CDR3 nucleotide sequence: TGTGCCAGCAGTCCCCAACAGGGGGAGTTAATGATCCAGTACTTC.

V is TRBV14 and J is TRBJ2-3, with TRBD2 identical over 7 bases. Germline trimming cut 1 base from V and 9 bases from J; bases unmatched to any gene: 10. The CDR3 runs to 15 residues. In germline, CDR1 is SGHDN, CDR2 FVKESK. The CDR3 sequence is CASSQGGGAGGTQYF. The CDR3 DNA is TGTGCCAGCAGCCAAGGGGGCGGAGCCGGGGGGACGCAGTATTTT. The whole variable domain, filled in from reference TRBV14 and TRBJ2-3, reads EAGVTQFPSHSVIEKGQTVTLRCDPISGHDNLYWYRRVMGKEIKFLLHFVKESKQDESGMPNNRFLAERTGGTYSTLKVQPAELEDSGVYFCASSQGGGAGGTQYFGPGTRLTVL.

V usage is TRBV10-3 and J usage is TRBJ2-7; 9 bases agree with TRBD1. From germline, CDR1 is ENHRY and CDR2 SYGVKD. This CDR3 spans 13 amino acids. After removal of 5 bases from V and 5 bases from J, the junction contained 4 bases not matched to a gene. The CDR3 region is CAISTGGFHEQYF. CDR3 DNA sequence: TGTGCCATCAGTACAGGGGGCTTCCACGAGCAGTACTTC.

The CDR3: CASSLMSGSGELFF. The DNA for the CDR3 is TGTGCCAGCAGCTTAATGTCAGGGTCCGGGGAGCTGTTTTTT. The rearrangement uses TRBV7-3 and TRBJ2-2, with a tentative D call TRBD1 (5 bases). V gave up 1 base and J gave up 6 bases, with 9 bases separating them. The germline gives CDR1 SGHTA, CDR2 FQGTGA. The CDR3 is 14 amino acids. Full variable domain (remainder filled in from reference TRBV7-3 and TRBJ2-2): GAGVSQTPSNKVTEKGKYVELRCDPISGHTALYWYRQSLGQGPEFLIYFQGTGAADDSGLPNDRFFAVRPEGSVSTLKIQRTERGDSAVYLCASSLMSGSGELFFGEGSRLTVL.

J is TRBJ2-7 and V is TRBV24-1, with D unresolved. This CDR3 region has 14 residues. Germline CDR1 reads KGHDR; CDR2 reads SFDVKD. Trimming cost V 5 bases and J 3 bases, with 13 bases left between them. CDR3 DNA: TGTGCCACCAGTGGACACCCCGAAGGCTACGAGCAGTACTTC. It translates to CATSGHPEGYEQYF.

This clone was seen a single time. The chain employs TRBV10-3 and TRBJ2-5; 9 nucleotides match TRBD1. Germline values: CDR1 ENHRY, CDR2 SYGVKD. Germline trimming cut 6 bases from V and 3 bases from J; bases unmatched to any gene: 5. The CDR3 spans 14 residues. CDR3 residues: CAISPQGAKETQYF. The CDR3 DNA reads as TGTGCCATCAGCCCACAGGGGGCGAAAGAGACCCAGTACTTC.

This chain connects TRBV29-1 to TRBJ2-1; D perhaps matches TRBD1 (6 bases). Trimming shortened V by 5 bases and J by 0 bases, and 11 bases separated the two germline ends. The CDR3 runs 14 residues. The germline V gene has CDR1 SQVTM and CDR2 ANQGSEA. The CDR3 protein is CSVYTGPSYNEQFF. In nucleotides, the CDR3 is TGCAGCGTTTATACAGGGCCCTCCTACAATGAGCAGTTCTTC.

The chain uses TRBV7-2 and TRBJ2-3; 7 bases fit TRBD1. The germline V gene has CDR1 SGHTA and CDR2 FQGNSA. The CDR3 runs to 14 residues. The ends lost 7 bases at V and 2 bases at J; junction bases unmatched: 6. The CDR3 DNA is TGTGCCAGCACCCGACAGGGATCCACAGATACGCAGTATTTT. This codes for CASTRQGSTDTQYF.

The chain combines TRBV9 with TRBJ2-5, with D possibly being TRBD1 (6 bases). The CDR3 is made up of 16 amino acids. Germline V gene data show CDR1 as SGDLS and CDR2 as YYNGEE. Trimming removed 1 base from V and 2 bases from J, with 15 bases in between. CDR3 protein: CASSVIQGTGQETQYF. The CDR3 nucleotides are TGTGCCAGCAGCGTAATTCAGGGGACGGGGCAAGAGACCCAGTACTTC.

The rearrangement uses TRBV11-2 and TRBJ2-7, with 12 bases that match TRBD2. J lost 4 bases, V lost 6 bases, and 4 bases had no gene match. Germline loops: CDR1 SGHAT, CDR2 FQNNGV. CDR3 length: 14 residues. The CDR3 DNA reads TGTGCCAGCAGACAACTAGCGGGGGGTTACGAGCAGTACTTC. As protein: CASRQLAGGYEQYF.

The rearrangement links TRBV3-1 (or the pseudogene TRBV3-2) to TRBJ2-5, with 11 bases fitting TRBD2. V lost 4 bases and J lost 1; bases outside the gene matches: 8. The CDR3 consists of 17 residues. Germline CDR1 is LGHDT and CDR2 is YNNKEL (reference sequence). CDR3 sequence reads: CASSPKTSGDSQETQYF. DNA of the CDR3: TGTGCCAGCAGCCCTAAGACTAGCGGGGATTCCCAAGAGACCCAGTACTTC.

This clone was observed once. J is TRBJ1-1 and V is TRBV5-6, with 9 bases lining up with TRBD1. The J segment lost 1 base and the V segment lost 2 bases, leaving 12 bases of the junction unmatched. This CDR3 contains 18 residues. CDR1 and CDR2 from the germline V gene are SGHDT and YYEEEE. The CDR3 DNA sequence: TGTGCCAGCAGCTTACCGGGACAGGGAGCTTTATGGAACACTGAAGCTTTCTTT. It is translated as CASSLPGQGALWNTEAFF.

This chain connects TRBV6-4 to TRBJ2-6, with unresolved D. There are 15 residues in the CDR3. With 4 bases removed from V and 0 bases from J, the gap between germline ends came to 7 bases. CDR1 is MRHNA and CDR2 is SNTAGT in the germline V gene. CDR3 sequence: CASSARNSGANVLTF. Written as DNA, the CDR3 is TGTGCCAGCAGTGCCCGGAACTCTGGGGCCAACGTCCTGACTTTC.

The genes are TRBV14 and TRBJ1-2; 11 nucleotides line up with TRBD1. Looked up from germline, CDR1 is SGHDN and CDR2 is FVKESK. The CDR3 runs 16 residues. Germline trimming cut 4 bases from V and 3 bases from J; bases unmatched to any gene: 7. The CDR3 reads CASSPRDRGKDYGYTF. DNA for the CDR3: TGTGCCAGCAGCCCGAGGGACAGGGGGAAGGACTATGGCTACACCTTC.

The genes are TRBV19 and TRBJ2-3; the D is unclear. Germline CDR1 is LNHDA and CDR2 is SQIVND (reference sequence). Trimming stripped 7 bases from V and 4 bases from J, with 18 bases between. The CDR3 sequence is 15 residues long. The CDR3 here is CASNDHPDGADTQYF. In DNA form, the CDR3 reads TGTGCCAGTAACGATCACCCGGACGGCGCAGATACGCAGTATTTT.

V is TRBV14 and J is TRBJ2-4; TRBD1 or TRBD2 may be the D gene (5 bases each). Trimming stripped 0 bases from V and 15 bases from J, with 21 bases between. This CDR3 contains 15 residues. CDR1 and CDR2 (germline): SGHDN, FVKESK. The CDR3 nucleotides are TGTGCCAGCAGCCAAGATGGGGACCCCTTTTGGGCTCTGTACTTC. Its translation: CASSQDGDPFWALYF.

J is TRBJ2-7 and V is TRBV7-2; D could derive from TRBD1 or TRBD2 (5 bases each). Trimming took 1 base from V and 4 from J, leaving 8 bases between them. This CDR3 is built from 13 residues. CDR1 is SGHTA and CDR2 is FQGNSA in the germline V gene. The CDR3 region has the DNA TGTGCCAGCAGCTTAGGAGAGGGGTACGAGCAGTACTTC. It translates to CASSLGEGYEQYF.

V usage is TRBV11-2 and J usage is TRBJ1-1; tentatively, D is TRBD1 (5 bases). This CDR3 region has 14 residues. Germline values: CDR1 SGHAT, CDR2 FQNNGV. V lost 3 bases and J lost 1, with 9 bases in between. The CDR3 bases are TGTGCCAGCAGCTTGGGACCCCCGAACACTGAAGCTTTCTTT. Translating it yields CASSLGPPNTEAFF.

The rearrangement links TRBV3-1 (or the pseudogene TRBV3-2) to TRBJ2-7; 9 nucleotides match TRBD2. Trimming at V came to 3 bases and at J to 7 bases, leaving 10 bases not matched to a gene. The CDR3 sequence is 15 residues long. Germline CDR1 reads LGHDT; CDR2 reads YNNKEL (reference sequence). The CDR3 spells CASSQTIAGVGEQYF. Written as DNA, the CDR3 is TGTGCCAGCAGCCAGACTATAGCGGGAGTGGGAGAGCAGTACTTC.

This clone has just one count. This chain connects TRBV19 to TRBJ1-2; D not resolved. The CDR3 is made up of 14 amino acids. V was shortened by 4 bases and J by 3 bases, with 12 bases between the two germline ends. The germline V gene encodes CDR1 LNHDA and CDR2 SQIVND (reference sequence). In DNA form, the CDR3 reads TGTGCCAGTAGTAGGACCGGGCCTTACTATGGCTACACCTTC. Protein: CASSRTGPYYGYTF.

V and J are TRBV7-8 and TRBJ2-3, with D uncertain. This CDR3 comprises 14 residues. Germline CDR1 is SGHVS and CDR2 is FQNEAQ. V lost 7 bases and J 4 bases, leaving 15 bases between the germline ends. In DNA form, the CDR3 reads TGTGCCAGCAAACCAGATAGCCGGGCAGATACGCAGTATTTT. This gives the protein CASKPDSRADTQYF. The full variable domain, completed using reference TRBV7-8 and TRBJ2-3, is GAGVSQSPRYKVAKRGQDVALRCDPISGHVSLFWYQQALGQGPEFLTYFQNEAQLDKSGLPSDRFFAERPEGSVSTLKIQRTQQEDSAVYLCASKPDSRADTQYFGPGTRLTVL.

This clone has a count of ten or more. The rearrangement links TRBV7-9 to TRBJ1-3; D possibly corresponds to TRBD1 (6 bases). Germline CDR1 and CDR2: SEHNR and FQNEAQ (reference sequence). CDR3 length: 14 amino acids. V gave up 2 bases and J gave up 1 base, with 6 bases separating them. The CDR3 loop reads CASSLTGSGNTIYF. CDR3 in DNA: TGTGCCAGCAGCTTAACAGGGTCTGGAAACACCATATATTTT. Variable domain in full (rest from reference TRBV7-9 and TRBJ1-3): DTGVSQNPRHKITKRGQNVTFRCDPISEHNRLYWYRQTLGQGPEFLTYFQNEAQLEKSRLLSDRFSAERPKGSFSTLEIQRTEQGDSAMYLCASSLTGSGNTIYFGEGSWLTVV.

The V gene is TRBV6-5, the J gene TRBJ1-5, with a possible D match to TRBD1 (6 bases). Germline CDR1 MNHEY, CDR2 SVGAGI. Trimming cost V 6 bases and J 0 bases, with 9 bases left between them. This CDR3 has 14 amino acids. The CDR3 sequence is CASSRTVSNQPQHF. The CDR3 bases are TGTGCCAGCAGCCGGACAGTTAGCAATCAGCCCCAGCATTTT.